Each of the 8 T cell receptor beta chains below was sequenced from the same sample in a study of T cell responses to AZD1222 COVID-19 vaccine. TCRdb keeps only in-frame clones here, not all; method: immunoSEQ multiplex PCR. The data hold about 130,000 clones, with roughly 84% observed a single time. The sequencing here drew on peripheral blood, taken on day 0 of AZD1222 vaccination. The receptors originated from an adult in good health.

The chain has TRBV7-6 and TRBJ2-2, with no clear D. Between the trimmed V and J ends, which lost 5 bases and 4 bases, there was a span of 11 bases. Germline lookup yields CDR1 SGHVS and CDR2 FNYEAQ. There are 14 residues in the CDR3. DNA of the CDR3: TGTGCCAGCAGCCCCTTCGAAGGCACCGGGGAGCTGTTTTTT. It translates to CASSPFEGTGELFF.

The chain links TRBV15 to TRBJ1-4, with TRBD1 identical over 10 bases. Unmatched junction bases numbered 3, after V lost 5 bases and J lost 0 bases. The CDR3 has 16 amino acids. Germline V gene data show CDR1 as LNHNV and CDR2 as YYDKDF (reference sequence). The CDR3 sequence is CATSWDRGATNEKLFF. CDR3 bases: TGTGCCACCAGCTGGGACAGGGGTGCAACTAATGAAAAACTGTTTTTT. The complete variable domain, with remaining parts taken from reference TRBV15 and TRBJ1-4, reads DAMVIQNPRYQVTQFGKPVTLSCSQTLNHNVMYWYQQKSSQAPKLLFHYYDKDFNNEADTPDNFQSRRPNTSFCFLDIRSPGLGDTAMYLCATSWDRGATNEKLFFGSGTQLSVL.

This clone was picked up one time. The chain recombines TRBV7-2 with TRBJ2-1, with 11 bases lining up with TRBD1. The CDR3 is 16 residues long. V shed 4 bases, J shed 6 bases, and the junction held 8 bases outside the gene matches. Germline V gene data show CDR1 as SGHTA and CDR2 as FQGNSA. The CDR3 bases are TGTGCCAGCAGCTCAAATCCCGGGACAGGGGGCAATGAGCAGTTCTTC. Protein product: CASSSNPGTGGNEQFF.

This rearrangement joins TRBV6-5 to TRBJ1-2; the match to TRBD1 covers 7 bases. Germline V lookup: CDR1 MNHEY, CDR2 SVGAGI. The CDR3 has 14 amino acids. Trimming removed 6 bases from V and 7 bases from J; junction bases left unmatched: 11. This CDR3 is CASSPQGGNGGYTF. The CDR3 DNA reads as TGTGCCAGCAGCCCCCAGGGGGGGAATGGTGGCTACACCTTC.

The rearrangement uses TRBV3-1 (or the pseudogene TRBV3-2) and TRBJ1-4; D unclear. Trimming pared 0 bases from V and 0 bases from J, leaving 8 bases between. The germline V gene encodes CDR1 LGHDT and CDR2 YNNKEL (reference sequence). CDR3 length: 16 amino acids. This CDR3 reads CASSQEWAATNEKLFF. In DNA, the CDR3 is TGTGCCAGCAGCCAAGAATGGGCTGCAACTAATGAAAAACTGTTTTTT.

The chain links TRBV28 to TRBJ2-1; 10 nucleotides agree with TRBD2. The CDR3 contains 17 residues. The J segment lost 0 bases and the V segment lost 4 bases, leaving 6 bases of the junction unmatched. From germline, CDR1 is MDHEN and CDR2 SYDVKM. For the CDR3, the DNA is TGTGCCAGCAGTTCACTAGCGGGATATGGCTCCTACAATGAGCAGTTCTTC. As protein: CASSSLAGYGSYNEQFF.

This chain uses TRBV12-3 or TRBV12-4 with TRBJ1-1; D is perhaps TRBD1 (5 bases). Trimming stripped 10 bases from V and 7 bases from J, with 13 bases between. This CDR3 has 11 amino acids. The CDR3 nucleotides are TGTGCCACGGGACTTCTAGGTGAAGCTTTCTTT. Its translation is CATGLLGEAFF.

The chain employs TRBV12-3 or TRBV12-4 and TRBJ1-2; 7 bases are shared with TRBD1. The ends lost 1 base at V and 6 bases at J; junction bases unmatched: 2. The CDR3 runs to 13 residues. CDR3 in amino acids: CASSLGGGNGYTF. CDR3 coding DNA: TGTGCCAGCAGTTTAGGAGGGGGCAATGGCTACACCTTC.